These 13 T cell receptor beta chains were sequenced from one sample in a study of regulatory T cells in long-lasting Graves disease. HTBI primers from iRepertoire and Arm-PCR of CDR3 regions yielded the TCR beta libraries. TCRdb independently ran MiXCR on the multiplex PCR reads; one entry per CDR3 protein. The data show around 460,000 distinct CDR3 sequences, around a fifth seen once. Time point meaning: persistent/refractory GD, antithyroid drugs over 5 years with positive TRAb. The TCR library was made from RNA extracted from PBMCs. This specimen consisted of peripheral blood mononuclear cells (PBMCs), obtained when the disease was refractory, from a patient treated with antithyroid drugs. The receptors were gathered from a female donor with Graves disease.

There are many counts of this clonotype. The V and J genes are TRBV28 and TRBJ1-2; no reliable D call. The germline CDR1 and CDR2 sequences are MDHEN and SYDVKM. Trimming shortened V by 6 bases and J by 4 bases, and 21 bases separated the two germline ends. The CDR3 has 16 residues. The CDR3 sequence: CASSLAQEGKTYGYTF. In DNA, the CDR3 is TGTGCCAGCAGCTTGGCGCAGGAGGGTAAAACCTATGGCTACACCTTC.

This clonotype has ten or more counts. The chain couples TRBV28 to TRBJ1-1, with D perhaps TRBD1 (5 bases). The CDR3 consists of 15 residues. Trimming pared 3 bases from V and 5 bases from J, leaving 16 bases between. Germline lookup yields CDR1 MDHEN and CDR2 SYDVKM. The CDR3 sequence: CASSFGGEGRTEAFF. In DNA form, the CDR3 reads TGTGCCAGCAGTTTTGGGGGGGAGGGGCGAACTGAAGCTTTCTTT. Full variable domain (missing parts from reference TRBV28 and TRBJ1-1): DVKVTQSSRYLVKRTGEKVFLECVQDMDHENMFWYRQDPGLGLRLIYFSYDVKMKEKGDIPEGYSVSREKKERFSLILESASTNQTSMYLCASSFGGEGRTEAFFGQGTRLTVV.

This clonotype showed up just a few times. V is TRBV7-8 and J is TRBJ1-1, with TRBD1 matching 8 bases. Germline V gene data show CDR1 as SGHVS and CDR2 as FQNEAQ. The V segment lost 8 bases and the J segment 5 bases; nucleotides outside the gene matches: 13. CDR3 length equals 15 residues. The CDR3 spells CASLERQGYTTEAFF. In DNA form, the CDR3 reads TGTGCCAGCCTAGAAAGACAGGGGTATACTACTGAAGCTTTCTTT.

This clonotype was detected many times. The CDR3 nucleotides read TGCAGTGCTAGGTGGGGGACAACTAATGAAAAACTGTTTTTT. Encoded protein: CSARWGTTNEKLFF. V usage is TRBV20-1 and J usage is TRBJ1-4; possible D gene TRBD1, 5 bases. Trimming removed 3 bases at V and 0 bases at J, with 8 bases between. CDR1 and CDR2 from the germline V gene are DFQATT and SNEGSKA (reference sequence). The CDR3 covers 14 residues.

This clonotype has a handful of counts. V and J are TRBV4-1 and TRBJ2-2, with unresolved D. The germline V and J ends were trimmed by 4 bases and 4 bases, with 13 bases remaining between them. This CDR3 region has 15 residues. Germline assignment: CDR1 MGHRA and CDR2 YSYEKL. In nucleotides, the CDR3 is TGCGCCAGCAGCCGTGATACAGCCGGCACCGGGGAGCTGTTTTTT. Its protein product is CASSRDTAGTGELFF.

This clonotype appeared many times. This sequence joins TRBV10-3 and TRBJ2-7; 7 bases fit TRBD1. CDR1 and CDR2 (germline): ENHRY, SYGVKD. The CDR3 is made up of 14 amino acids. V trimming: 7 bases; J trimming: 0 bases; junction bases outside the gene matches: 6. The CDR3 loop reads CAIKPGQDSYEQYF. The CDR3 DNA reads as TGTGCCATCAAACCTGGACAGGACTCCTACGAGCAGTACTTC.

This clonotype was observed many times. CDR3 region: CSAKAGPYNSPLHF. CDR3 in DNA: TGCAGTGCCAAAGCGGGACCGTATAATTCACCCCTCCACTTT. The V call is TRBV20-1, the J call TRBJ1-6; a weak D match, TRBD1 (5 bases). Germline V gene sequence: CDR1 DFQATT, CDR2 SNEGSKA (reference sequence). The CDR3 covers 14 residues. The germline V and J ends were trimmed by 6 bases and 4 bases, with 13 bases remaining between them.

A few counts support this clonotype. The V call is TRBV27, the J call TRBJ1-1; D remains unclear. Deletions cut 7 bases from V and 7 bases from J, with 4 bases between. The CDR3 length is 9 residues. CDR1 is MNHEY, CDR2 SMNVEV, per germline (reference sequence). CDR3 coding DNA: TGTGCCAGCATTATTGAAGCTTTCTTT. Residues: CASIIEAFF.

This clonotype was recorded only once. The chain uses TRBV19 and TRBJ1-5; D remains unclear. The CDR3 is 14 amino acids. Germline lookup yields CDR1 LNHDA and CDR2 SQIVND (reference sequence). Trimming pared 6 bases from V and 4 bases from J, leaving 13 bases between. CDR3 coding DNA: TGTGCCAGTAGAACCGGACTGCCAAATCAGCCCCAGCATTTT. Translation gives CASRTGLPNQPQHF.

The CDR3 here is CSARGVGTFTGELFF. In DNA form, the CDR3 reads TGCAGTGCTAGAGGAGTCGGGACATTCACCGGGGAGCTGTTTTTT. The chain couples TRBV20-1 to TRBJ2-2, with D possibly matching TRBD1 (6 bases). The CDR3 is 15 amino acids. Germline V lookup: CDR1 DFQATT, CDR2 SNEGSKA (reference sequence). With 1 base removed from V and 4 bases from J, the gap between germline ends came to 13 bases.

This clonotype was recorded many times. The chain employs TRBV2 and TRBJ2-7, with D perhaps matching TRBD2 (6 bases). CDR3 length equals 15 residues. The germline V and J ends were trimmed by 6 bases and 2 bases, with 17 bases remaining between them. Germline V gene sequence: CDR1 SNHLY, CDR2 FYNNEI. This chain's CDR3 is CASSYTGTGPYEQYF. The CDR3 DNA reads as TGTGCCAGCAGCTACACCGGGACTGGACCCTACGAGCAGTACTTC.

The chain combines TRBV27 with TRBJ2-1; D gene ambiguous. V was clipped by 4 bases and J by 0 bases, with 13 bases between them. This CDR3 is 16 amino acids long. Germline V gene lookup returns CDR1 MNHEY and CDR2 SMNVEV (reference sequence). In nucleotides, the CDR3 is TGTGCCAGCAGTTCCCTACTCTCGAGCTCCTACAATGAGCAGTTCTTC. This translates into CASSSLLSSSYNEQFF.

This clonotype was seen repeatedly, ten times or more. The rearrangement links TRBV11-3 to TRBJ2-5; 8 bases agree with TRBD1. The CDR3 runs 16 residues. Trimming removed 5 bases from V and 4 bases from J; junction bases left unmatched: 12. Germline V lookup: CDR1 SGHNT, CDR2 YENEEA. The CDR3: CASSPRTGRVGETQYF. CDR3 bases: TGTGCCAGCAGCCCCCGGACAGGGAGAGTCGGAGAGACCCAGTACTTC.